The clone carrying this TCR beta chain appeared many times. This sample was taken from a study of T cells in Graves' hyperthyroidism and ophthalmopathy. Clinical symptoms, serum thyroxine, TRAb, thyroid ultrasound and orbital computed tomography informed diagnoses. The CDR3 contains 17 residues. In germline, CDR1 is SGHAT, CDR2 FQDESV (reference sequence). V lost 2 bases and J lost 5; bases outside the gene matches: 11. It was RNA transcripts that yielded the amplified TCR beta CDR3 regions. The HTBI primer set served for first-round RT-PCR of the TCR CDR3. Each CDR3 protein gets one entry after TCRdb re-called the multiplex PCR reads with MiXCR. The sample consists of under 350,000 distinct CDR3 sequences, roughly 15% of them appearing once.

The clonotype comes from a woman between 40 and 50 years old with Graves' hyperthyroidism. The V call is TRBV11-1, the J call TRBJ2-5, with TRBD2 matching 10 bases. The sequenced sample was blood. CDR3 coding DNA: TGTGCCAGCAGCTTATCTGGACTAGCGGTTCTCCGGGAGACCCAGTACTTC. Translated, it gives CASSLSGLAVLRETQYF.